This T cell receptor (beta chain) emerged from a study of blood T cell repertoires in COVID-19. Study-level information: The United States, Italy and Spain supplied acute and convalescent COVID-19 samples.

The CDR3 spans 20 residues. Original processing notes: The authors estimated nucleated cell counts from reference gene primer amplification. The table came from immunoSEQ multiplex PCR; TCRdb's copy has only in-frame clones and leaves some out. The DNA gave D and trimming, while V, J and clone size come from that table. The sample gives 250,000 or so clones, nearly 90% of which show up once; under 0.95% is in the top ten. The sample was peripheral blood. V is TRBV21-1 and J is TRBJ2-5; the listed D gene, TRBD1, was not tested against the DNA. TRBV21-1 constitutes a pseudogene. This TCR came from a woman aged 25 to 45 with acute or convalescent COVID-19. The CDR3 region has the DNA TGTGCCAGCAGCAAAGGAGGGGACAGGGGTAATCGGTTGCGGCAAGAGACCCAGTACTTC. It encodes CASSKGGDRGNRLRQETQYF.